This T cell receptor beta chain was sequenced during a study of PD-1 blockade in classical Hodgkin lymphoma (dated by TCRdb to the early 2020s). For context, the study as a whole: Nivolumab dosing was 3 mg/kg intravenously every 2 weeks, continuing until either disease progression or unacceptable toxicity. To define a peripheral blood immune signature of response to PD-1 blockade in classical Hodgkin lymphoma, the study combined TCR beta sequencing with CyTOF. What the research found in general, with its limitations: Lower diversity was observed in patients in whom nivolumab was started less than 1 year after ASCT, and these patients were excluded from later analyses so that confounding by immune reconstitution would be avoided. The study was restricted to a single clinical trial cohort, and the causes of repertoire differences, possibly disease activity or prior therapy, were left undefined. A significant rise by C4D1 was seen in CD4+ but not CD8+ TCR diversity (p=0.0027 vs p=0.16), with the rise being most apparent in complete responders (p=0.02). Newly diagnosed patients were reported to have lower baseline TCR diversity than healthy donors, and relapsed/refractory patients were reported to have lower baseline TCR diversity still. Among trial patients, those achieving complete response had baseline diversity similar to that of newly diagnosed patients, while diversity was significantly lower in partial responders and progressors.

A note on this clone: It has no known antigen specificity. No base quality information exists; no much larger clone differs at one position.

The Qiagen DNeasy kit was used to extract genomic DNA from unsorted PBMCs and from the negatively selected CD4+ and CD8+ fractions. Amplification of TCR beta CDR3 regions was done by immunoSEQ multiplex PCR with primers that anneal to V and J segments. A synthetic immune receptor repertoire was used to minimize amplification bias, and any remaining bias was removed computationally after sequencing. From the authors' description of their analysis: Repertoire diversity was quantified as the Shannon entropy index using custom Python scripts. The unsorted, CD4+ and CD8+ repertoires were each analyzed separately, with the exception of combined analyses, where CD4+ and CD8+ sequences were merged in silico. Clonal expansion was defined as at least a 2-fold frequency increase after treatment relative to C1D1, with a pseudocount of 0.5 for undetected baseline clones. Singleton clones were defined as clones with 0 or 1 copy at C1D1, and non-singleton clones were defined as clones with 2 or more copies. By matching protein sequences in sorted samples from the same patient, clones expanded in unsorted samples were annotated as CD4+, CD8+ or unknown. Wilcoxon tests on paired samples were used to test diversity changes from C1D1 to C4D1. Held by TCRdb, this immuneACCESS table contains in-frame sequences only and omits some clones. Under half of the omission traces to an unresolved V gene where checked; the cause of the rest is unknown. V and J calls plus clone size are reproduced from that table; the DNA served to infer D and trimming. The sample table contains tens of thousands of clones; only one count was recorded for 77% of them. About 39% of the sample comes from the top ten.

In light of the paper, this sample's time point label describes: cycle 2 day 1 (C2D1) of nivolumab. Every trial patient had relapsed after autologous stem cell transplantation, and cohorts A, B and C differed in prior brentuximab vedotin exposure. The trial cohort included 55 to 65 patients with relapsed/refractory classical Hodgkin lymphoma, and each patient had a best overall response of complete response, partial response or progressive disease. Trial patients were treated with single-agent nivolumab in the multi-cohort phase II CheckMate 205 trial. An independent review committee assessed best overall response by applying the 2007 International Working Group response criteria. PBMCs from the trial were collected at three points: immediately before nivolumab initiation (C1D1), and during therapy at cycle 2 day 1 and cycle 4 day 1. After peripheral blood was drawn into 8 mL Vacutainer Cell Preparation Tubes, PBMCs were isolated by centrifugation and then cryopreserved.

Including the terminal cysteine and phenylalanine, the CDR3 comprises 15 residues. Only the CDR3 DNA stays, 45 bases, in frame from base 1. Trimming removed 3 bases from V and 0 bases from J, leaving 9 bases between the germline ends. The germline V gene sets CDR1 to KGHSH and CDR2 to LQKENI. The sequence was obtained from a human donor with classical Hodgkin lymphoma. Sequences were derived from peripheral blood mononuclear cells (PBMCs), sampled before the second cycle of nivolumab. The chain is made from TRBV18 and TRBJ2-4, with no D gene named confidently. CDR3 reads: CASSPWALAKNIQYF. The nucleotide sequence reads TGTGCCAGCTCACCTTGGGCCCTAGCCAAAAACATTCAGTACTTC. With the rest looked up from the reference TRBV18 and TRBJ2-4 genes rather than sequenced, the full variable domain is NAGVMQNPRHLVRRRGQEARLRCSPMKGHSHVYWYRQLPEEGLKFMVYLQKENIIDESGMPKERFSAEFPKEGPSILRIQQVVRGDSAAYFCASSPWALAKNIQYFGAGTRLSVL.